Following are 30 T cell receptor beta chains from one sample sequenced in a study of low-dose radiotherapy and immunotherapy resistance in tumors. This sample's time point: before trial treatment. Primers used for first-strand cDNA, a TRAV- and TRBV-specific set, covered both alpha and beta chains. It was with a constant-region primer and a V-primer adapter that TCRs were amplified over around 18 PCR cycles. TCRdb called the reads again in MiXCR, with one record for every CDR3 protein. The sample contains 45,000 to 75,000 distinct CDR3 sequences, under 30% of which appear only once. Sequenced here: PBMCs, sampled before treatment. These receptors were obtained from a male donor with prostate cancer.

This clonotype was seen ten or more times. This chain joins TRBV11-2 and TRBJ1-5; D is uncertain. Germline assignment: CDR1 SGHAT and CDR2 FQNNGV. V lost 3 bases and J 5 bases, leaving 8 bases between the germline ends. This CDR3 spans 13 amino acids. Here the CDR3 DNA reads TGTGCCAGCAGCTTTGGACGGGATCAGCCCCAGCATTTT. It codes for CASSFGRDQPQHF.

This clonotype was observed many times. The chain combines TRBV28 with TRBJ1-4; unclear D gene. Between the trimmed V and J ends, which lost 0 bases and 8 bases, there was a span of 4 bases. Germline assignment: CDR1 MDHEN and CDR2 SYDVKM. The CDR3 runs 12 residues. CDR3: CASSLWGEKLFF. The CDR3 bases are TGTGCCAGCAGTTTATGGGGGGAAAAACTGTTTTTT.

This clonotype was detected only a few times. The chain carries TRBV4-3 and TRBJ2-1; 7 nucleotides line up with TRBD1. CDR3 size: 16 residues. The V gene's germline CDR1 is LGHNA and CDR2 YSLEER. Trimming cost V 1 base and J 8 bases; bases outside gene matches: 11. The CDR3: CASSQVRRSTGDEQFF. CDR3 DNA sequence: TGCGCCAGCAGCCAAGTACGGCGGTCTACAGGGGATGAGCAGTTCTTC.

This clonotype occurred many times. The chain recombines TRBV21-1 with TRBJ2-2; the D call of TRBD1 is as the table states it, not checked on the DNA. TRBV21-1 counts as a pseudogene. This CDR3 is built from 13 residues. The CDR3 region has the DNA TGTGCCGGCAAGACAGGGAGGGCCGGGGAGCTGTTTTTT. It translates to CAGKTGRAGELFF.

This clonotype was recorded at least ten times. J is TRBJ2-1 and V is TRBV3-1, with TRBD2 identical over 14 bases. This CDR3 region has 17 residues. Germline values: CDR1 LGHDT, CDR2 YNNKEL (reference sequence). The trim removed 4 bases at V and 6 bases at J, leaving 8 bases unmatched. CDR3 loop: CASSPGLAGGLVNEQFF. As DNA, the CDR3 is TGTGCCAGCAGCCCAGGACTAGCGGGGGGCTTGGTCAATGAGCAGTTCTTC.

CDR3 DNA: TGTGCCAGCAGCCCGGGACTAGCGGGGTCTCTAAATGAGCAGTTCTTC. Translating gives CASSPGLAGSLNEQFF. V is TRBV12-3 or TRBV12-4 and J is TRBJ2-1, with 13 bases aligning to TRBD2. V was pared by 6 bases and J by 7 bases, with 9 bases of the junction left unmatched. The CDR3 extends over 16 amino acids.

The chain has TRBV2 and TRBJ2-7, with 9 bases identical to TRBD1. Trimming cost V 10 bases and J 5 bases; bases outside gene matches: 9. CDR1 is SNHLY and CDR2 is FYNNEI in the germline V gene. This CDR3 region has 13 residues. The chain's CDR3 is CAIPGTGWNEQYF. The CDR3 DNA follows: TGTGCCATCCCCGGGACAGGGTGGAACGAGCAGTACTTC.

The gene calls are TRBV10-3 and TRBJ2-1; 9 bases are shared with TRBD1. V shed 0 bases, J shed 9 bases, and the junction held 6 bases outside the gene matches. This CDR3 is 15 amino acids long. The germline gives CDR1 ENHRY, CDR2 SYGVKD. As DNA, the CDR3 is TGTGCCATCAGTGAGTCCCGGGGGACAGGGTTTGAGCAGTTCTTC. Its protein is CAISESRGTGFEQFF.

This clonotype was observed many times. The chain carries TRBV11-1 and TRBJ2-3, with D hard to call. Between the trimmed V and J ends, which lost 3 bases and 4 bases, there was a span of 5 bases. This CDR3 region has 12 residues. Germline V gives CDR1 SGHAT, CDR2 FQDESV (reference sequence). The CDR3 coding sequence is TGTGCCAGCAGCTTCCGAGCAGATACGCAGTATTTT. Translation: CASSFRADTQYF.

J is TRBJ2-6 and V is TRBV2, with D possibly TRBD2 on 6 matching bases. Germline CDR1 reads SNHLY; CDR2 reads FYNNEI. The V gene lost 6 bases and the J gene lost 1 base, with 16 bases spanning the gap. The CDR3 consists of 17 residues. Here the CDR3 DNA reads TGTGCCAGCAGGGGGAGCCTTGGGACTTCTGGGGCCAACGTCCTGACTTTC. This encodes CASRGSLGTSGANVLTF.

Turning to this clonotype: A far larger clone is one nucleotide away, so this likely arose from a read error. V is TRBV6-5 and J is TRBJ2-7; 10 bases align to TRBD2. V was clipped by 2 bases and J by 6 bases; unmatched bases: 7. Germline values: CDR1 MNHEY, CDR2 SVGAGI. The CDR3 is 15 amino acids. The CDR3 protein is CASSYPSGSGAEQYF. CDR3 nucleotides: TGTGCCAGCAGTTACCCTAGCGGGAGCGGCGCCGAGCAGTACTTC.

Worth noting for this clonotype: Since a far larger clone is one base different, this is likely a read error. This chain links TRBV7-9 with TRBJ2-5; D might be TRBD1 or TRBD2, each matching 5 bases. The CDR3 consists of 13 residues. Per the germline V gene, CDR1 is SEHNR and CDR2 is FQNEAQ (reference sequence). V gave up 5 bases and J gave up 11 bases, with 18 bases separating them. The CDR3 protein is CASSPGTYNEQYF. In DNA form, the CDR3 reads TGTGCCAGCAGCCCCGGGACCTACAATGAGCAGTACTTC.

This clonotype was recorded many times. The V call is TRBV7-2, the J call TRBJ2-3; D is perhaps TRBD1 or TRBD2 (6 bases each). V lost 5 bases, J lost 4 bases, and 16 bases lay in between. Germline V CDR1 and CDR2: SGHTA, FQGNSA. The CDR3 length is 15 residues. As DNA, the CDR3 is TGTGCCAGCAGCCTTAGGGGGGCAGGGCCAGATACGCAGTATTTT. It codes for CASSLRGAGPDTQYF. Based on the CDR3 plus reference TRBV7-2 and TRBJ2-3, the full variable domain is GAGVSQSPSNKVTEKGKDVELRCDPISGHTALYWYRQSLGQGLEFLIYFQGNSAPDKSGLPSDRFSAERTGGSVSTLTIQRTQQEDSAVYLCASSLRGAGPDTQYFGPGTRLTVL.

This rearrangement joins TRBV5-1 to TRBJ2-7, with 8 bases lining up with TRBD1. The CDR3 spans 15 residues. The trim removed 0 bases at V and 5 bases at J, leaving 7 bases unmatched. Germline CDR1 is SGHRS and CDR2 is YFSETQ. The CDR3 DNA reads TGCGCCAGCAGCTTGGTCCGGACAGGGAAGGACGAGCAGTACTTC. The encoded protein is CASSLVRTGKDEQYF.

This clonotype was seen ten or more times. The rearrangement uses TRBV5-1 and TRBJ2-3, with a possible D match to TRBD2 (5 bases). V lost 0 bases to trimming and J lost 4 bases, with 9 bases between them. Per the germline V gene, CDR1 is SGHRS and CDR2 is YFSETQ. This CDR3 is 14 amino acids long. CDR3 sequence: CASSLGLAADTQYF. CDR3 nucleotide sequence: TGCGCCAGCAGCTTGGGGCTAGCAGCAGATACGCAGTATTTT.

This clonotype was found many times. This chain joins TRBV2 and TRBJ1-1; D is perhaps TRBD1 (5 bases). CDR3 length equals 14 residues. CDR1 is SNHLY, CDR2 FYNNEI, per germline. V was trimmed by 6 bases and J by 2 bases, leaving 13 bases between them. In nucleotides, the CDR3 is TGTGCCAGCAGCCGTCCCGACAGTAACACTGAAGCTTTCTTT. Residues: CASSRPDSNTEAFF.

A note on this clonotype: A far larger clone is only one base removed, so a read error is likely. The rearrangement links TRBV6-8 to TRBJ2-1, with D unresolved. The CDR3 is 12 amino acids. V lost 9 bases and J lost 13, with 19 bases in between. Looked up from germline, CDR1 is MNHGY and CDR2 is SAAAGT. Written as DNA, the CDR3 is TGTGCCAGTCAGGCGCTCGGAGAGACCCAGTTCTTC. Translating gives CASQALGETQFF.

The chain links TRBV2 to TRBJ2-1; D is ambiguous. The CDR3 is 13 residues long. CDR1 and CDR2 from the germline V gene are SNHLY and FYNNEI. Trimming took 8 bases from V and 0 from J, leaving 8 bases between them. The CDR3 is CASAPYSYNEQFF. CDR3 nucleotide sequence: TGTGCCAGCGCACCCTACTCCTACAATGAGCAGTTCTTC.

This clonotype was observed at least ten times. The CDR3: CASSLYQGIDEQFF. The CDR3 coding sequence is TGTGCCAGCAGCTTATACCAGGGAATAGATGAGCAGTTCTTC. This rearrangement joins TRBV11-2 to TRBJ2-1; tentatively, D is TRBD1 (5 bases). The CDR3 loop spans 14 amino acids. Germline V gene data show CDR1 as SGHAT and CDR2 as FQNNGV. V lost 2 bases to trimming and J lost 8 bases, with 13 bases between them.

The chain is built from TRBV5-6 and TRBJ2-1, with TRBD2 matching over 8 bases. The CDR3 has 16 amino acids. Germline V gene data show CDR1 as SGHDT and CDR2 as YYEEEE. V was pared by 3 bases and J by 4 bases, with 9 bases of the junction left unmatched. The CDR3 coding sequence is TGTGCCAGCAGCTGGGGGGGTAGCGGGGAATACAATGAGCAGTTCTTC. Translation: CASSWGGSGEYNEQFF.

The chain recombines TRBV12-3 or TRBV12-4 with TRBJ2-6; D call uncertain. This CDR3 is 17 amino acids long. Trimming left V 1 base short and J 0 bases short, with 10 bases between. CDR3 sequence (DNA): TGTGCCAGCAGTTTAGGGCAGGTTCGCTCTGGGGCCAACGTCCTGACTTTC. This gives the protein CASSLGQVRSGANVLTF.

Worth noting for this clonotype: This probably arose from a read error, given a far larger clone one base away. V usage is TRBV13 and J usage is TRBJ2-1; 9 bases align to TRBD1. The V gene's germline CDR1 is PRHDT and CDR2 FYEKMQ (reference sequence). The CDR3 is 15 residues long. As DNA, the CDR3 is TGTACCAGCAGCCCCCGGGACAGGGCATTCGGCGAGCAGTTCTTC. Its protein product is CTSSPRDRAFGEQFF.

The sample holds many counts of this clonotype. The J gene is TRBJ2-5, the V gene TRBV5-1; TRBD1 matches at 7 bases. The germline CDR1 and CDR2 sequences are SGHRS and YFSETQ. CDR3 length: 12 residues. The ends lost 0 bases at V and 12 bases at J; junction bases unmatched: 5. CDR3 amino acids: CASSLEDRSKYF. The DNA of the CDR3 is TGCGCCAGCAGCTTGGAGGACAGGTCAAAGTACTTC.

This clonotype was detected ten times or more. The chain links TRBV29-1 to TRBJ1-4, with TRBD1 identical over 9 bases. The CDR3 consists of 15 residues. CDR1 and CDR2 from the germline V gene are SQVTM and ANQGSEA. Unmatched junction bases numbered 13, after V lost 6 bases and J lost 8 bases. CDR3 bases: TGCAGCGTAGCCACCCGGGACAGGGCGAGAGAAAAACTGTTTTTT. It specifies CSVATRDRAREKLFF.

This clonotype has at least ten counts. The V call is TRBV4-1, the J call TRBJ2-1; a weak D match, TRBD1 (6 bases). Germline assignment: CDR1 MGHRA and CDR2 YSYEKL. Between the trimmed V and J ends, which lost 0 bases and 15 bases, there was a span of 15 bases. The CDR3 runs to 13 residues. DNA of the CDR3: TGCGCCAGCAGCCAAGATTGGGGGCTGAGTAGGTTCTTC. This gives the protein CASSQDWGLSRFF.

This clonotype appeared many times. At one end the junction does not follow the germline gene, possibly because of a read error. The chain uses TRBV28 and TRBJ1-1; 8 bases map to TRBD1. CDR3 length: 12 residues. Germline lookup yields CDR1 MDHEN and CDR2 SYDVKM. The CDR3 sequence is CASSFGDRGILF. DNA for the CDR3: TGTGCCAGCAGTTTTGGCGACAGGGGTATTCTCTTT.

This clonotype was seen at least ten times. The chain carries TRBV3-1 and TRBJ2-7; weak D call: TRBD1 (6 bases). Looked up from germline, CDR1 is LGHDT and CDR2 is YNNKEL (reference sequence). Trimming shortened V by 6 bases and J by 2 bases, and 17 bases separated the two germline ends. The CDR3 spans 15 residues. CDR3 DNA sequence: TGTGCCAGCAGTCCATTCTCGACAGGTCCCTACGAGCAGTACTTC. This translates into CASSPFSTGPYEQYF.

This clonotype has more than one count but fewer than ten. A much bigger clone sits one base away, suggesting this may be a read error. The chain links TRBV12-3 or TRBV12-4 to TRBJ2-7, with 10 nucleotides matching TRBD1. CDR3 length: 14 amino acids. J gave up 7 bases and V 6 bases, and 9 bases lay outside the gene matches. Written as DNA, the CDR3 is TGTGCCAGCAGCATCCGGACAGGGGGGTTAGAGCAGTACTTC. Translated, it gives CASSIRTGGLEQYF.

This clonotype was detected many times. Here the CDR3 reads CASSSPGTGYLSAGYTF. The CDR3 bases are TGTGCCAGCAGTTCTCCCGGGACAGGGTACCTTTCCGCTGGCTACACCTTC. The V call is TRBV28, the J call TRBJ1-2, with 9 bases identical to TRBD1. V lost 4 bases to trimming and J lost 7 bases; unmatched junction nucleotides: 16. The CDR3 loop spans 17 amino acids. The germline V gene has CDR1 MDHEN and CDR2 SYDVKM.

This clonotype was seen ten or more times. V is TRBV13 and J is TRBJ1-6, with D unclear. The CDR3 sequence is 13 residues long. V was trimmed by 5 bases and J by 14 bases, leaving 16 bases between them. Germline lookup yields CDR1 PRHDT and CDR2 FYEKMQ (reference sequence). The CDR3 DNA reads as TGTGCCAGCAGCCCCCCGGGCGCTGGGACCCTCCACTTT. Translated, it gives CASSPPGAGTLHF.